Below, one T cell receptor beta chain is given with its context. Its target is unknown. Naive CD4+ cells had CD25+ Tregs removed. Semi-nested PCR with Nested Universal Primer A followed constant-region reverse priming of full-length variable regions. Each CDR3 protein gets one entry after TCRdb re-called the 5' RACE reads with MiXCR. The sample gives 62,000 or so distinct CDR3 sequences, roughly 30% of which show up once; about 2.3% is in the top ten. General study findings and limits: Tumor-infiltrating Treg TCR alpha and beta sequences overlapped most with tumor naive CD4+ T cells, then blood naive. In terms of TCR gene usage, tumor memory CD4+ T cells clustered together with blood and lymph node memory CD4+ cells, as well as with lymph node naive CD4+ cells.

Sequencing was carried out using tumor-infiltrating naive CD4+ T cells sorted from the breast tumor. This sample's subset: naive CD4+ T cells, CD4+CD45RA+CD25-. This TCR derives from a female donor with breast cancer.

The CDR3 loop reads CASSSLGGLAGELFF. CDR3 sequence (DNA): TGTGCCAGCAGTTCCCTTGGGGGGCTCGCCGGGGAGCTGTTTTTT. The genes are TRBV12-3 or TRBV12-4 and TRBJ2-2; D could derive from TRBD1 or TRBD2 (6 bases each). The CDR3 sequence is 15 residues long. Deletions cut 4 bases from V and 6 bases from J, with 15 bases between.